The sequence of this T cell receptor beta chain was determined in a study of blood T cell repertoires in COVID-19. Participant age was about 18 to 100 years, and participants resided in 25 or so US areas. Here immunoSEQ multiplex PCR was the method, and the copy in TCRdb shows in-frame clones only, minus some. The sample has over 200,000 clones, approximately 89% seen once. From germline, CDR1 is MDHEN and CDR2 SYDVKM. V was clipped by 2 bases and J by 7 bases, with 12 bases between them. This CDR3 comprises 13 residues. Sequenced material: PBMCs or T cells enriched from blood (not recorded which). This chain connects TRBV28 to TRBJ2-7; D is possibly TRBD1 (6 bases). The origin of this receptor is a woman aged 30 to 39 with acute COVID-19. The CDR3 region is CASSLGSRGEQYF. In DNA form, the CDR3 reads TGTGCCAGCAGTTTAGGTTCCAGGGGTGAGCAGTACTTC.